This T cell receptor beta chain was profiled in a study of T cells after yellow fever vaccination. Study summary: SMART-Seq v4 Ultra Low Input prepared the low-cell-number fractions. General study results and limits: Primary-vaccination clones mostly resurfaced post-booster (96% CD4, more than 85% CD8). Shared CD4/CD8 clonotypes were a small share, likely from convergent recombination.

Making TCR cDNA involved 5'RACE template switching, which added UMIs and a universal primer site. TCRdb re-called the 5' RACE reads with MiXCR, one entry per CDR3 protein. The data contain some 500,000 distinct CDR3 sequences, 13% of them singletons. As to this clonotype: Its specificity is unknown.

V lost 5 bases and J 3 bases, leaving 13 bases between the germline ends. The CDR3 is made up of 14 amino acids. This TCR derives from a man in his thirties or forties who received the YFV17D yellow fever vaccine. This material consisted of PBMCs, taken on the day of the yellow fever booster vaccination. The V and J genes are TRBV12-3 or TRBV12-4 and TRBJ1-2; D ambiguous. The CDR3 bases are TGTGCCAGCAGTCCGACCCCTCGAGACTATGGCTACACCTTC. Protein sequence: CASSPTPRDYGYTF.